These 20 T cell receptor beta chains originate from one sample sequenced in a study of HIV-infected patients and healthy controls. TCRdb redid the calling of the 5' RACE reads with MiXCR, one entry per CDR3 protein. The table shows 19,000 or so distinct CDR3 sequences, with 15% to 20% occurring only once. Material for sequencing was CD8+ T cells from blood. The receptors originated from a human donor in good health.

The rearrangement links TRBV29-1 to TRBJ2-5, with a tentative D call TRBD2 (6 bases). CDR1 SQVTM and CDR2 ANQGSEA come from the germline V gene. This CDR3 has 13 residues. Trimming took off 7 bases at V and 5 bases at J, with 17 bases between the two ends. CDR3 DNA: TGCAGCGCAGAAACGGGAGCCTGGGAGACCCAGTACTTC. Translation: CSAETGAWETQYF.

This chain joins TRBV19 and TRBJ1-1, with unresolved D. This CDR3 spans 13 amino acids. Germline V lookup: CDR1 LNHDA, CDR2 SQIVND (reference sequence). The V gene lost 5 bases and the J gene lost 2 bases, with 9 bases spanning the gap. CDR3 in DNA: TGTGCCAGTAGTCAGTTGGAAAACACTGAAGCTTTCTTT. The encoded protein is CASSQLENTEAFF. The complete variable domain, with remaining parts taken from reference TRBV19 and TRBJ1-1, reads DGGITQSPKYLFRKEGQNVTLSCEQNLNHDAMYWYRQDPGQGLRLIYYSQIVNDFQKGDIAEGYSVSREKKESFPLTVTSAQKNPTAFYLCASSQLENTEAFFGQGTRLTVV.

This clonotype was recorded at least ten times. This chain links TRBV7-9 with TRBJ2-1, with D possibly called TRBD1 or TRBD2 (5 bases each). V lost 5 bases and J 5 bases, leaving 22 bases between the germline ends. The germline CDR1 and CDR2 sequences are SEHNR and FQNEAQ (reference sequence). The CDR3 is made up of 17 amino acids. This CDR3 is CASSPKPGTQSHNEQFF. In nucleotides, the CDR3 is TGTGCCAGCAGCCCCAAACCCGGGACCCAAAGTCACAATGAGCAGTTCTTC.

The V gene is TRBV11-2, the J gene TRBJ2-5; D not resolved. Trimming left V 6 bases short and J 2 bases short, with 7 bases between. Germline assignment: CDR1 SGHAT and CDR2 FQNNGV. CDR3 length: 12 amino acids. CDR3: CASRGIQETQYF. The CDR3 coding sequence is TGTGCCAGCAGGGGGATACAAGAGACCCAGTACTTC.

The CDR3 is CASSLVGGSKNIQYF. The CDR3 nucleotides read TGTGCCAGCAGCTTAGTTGGGGGGAGCAAAAACATTCAGTACTTC. This chain uses TRBV7-9 with TRBJ2-4; D might be TRBD2 (6 bases). CDR1 and CDR2 from the germline V gene are SEHNR and FQNEAQ (reference sequence). The CDR3 has 15 amino acids. V was cut by 1 base and J by 3 bases, with 10 bases left in between.

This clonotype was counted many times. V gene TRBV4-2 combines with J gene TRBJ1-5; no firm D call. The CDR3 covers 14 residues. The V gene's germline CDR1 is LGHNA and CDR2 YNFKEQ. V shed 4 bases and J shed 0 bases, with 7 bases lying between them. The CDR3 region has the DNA TGTGCCAGCAGCCCACGGATTAGCAATCAGCCCCAGCATTTT. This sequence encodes CASSPRISNQPQHF.

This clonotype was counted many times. CDR3 in DNA: TGTGCCAGCAGCTTTTTGTCCGGGGAGCTGTTTTTT. It yields the protein CASSFLSGELFF. V and J are TRBV7-9 and TRBJ2-2; D unclear. Germline lookup yields CDR1 SEHNR and CDR2 FQNEAQ (reference sequence). Trimming removed 3 bases at V and 6 bases at J, with 5 bases between. The CDR3 consists of 12 residues.

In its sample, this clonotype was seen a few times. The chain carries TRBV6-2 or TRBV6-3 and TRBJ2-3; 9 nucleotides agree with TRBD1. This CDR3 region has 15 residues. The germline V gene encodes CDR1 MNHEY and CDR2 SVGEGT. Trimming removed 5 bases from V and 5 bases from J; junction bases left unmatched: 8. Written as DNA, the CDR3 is TGTGCCAGCAGTCATCCGGGACAGGGCCGAGATACGCAGTATTTT. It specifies CASSHPGQGRDTQYF.

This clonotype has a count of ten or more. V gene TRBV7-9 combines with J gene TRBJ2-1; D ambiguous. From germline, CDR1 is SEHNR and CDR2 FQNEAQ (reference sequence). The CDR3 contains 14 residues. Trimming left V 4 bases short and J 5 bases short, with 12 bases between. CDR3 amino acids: CASSSVLDHNEQFF. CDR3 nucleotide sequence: TGTGCCAGCAGCTCAGTCTTGGATCACAATGAGCAGTTCTTC.

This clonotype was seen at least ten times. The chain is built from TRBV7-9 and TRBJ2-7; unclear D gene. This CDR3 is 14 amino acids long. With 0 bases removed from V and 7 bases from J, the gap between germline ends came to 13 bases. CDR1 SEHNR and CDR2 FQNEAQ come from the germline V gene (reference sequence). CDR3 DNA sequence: TGTGCCAGCAGCTTAGCTGTTAGTCCGTTTGAGCAGTACTTC. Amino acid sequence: CASSLAVSPFEQYF.

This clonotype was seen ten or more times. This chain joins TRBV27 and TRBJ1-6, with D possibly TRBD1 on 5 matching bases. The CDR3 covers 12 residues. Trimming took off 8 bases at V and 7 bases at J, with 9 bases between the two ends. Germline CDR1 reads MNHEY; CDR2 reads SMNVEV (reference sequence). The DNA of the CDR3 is TGTGCCAGCGGAAGGGGAAATTCACCCCTCCACTTT. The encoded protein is CASGRGNSPLHF.

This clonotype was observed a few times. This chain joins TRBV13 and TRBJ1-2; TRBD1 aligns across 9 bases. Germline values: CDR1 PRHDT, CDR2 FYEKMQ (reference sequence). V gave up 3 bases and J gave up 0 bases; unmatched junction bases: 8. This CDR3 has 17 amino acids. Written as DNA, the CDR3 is TGTGCCAGCAGCTTCACCGGGACAGGGAGACCTAACTATGGCTACACCTTC. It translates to CASSFTGTGRPNYGYTF.

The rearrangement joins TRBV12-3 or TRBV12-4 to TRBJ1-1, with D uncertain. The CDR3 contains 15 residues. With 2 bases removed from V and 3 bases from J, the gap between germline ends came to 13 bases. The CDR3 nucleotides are TGTGCCAGCAGTTTAACTCCGGGAGTTTACACTGAAGCTTTCTTT. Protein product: CASSLTPGVYTEAFF.

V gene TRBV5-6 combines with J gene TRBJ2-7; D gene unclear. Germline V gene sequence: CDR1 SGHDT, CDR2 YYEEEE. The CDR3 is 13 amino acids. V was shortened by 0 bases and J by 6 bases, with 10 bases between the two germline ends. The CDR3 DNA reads TGTGCCAGCAGCTTGGGGGTCTCACCCGAGCAGTACTTC. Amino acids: CASSLGVSPEQYF.

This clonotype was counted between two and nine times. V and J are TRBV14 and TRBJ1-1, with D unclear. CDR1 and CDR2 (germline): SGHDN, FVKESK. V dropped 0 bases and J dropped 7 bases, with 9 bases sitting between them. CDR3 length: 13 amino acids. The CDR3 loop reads CASSQEWDSEAFF. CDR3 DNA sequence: TGTGCCAGCAGCCAAGAATGGGATAGTGAAGCTTTCTTT.

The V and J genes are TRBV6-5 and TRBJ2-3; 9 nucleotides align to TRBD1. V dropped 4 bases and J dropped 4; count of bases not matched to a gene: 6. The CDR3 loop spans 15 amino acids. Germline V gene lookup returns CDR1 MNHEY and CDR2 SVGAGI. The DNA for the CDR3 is TGTGCCAGCAGTTTAACAGGGGGCAGGGCAGATACGCAGTATTTT. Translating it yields CASSLTGGRADTQYF.

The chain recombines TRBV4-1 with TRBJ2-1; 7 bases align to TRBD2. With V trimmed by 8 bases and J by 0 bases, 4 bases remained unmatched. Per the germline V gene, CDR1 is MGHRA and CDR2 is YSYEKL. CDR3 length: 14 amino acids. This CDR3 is CASGSGASYNEQFF. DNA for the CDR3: TGCGCCAGCGGGAGCGGGGCCTCCTACAATGAGCAGTTCTTC.

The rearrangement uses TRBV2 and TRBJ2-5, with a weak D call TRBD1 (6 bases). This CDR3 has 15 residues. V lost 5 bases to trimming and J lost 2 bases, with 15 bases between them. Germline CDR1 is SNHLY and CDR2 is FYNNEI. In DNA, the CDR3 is TGTGCCAGCAGTAGGGACACCGCCGATCAAGAGACCCAGTACTTC. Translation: CASSRDTADQETQYF.

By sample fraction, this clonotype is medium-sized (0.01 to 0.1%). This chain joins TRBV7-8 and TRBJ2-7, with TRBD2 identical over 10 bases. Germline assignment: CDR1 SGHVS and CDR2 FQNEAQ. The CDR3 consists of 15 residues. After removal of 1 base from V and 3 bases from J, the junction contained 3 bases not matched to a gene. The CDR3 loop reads CASSLVPSGSYEQYF. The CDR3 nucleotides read TGTGCCAGCAGCTTAGTTCCTAGCGGGAGCTACGAGCAGTACTTC.

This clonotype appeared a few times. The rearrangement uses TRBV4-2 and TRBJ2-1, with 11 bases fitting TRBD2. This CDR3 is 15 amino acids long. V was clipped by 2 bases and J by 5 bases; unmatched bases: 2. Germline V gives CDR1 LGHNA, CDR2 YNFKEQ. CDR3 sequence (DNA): TGTGCCAGCAGCCAAACTAGCGGGGGAAACAATGAGCAGTTCTTC. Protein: CASSQTSGGNNEQFF.